What follows describes a single T cell receptor beta chain. The authors' processing: It was from reference gene primer amplification that nucleated cell counts were estimated. Sequenced by immunoSEQ multiplex PCR; TCRdb stores in-frame clones only, minus some. Clone size and V and J calls were adopted from that table, with D and trimming inferred from the DNA. The sample shows 76,000 or so clones, about nine tenths of them seen only once. These data belong to a study of blood T cell repertoires in COVID-19. Overall study context: Collection of acute and convalescent COVID-19 samples took place in the United States, Italy and Spain. In each case, the material was cDNA or gDNA derived from T cells, B-cell-depleted T cells, or PBMCs.

The CDR3 totals 16 residues. The V gene lost 6 bases and the J gene lost 3 bases, with 18 bases spanning the gap. The specimen was peripheral blood. The receptor comes from an elderly man in a cohort sampled during active COVID-19. This rearrangement joins TRBV23-1 to TRBJ1-5, with D tentatively TRBD1 (5 bases). TRBV23-1 is designated an ORF whose function remains uncertain. The DNA of the CDR3 is TGCGCCAGCAGCCCCGTCGGGGGGGGGATCAATCAGCCCCAGCATTTT. This translates into CASSPVGGGINQPQHF.